The rows below give T cell receptor beta chains drawn from one sample of a study of technical replicates of blood from a few donors. The method was immunoSEQ multiplex PCR; TCRdb's version includes in-frame clones alone and lacks a portion of them. The table lists around 75,000 clones, about 89% of them singletons, with roughly 0.27% in the top ten. The sample was T cells isolated from PBMCs. These receptors all come from a human donor in good health. The CDR3 runs from the conserved cysteine through the conserved F or W. Fields, in order: V gene, J gene, clone size, D gene, CDR3 protein, CDR3 DNA. A D gene is named only where the DNA matches it firmly. For some rows the clone size is stated as once, few or many, or as a class when expanded; others skip it.

TRBV19	TRBJ1-1	.	.	CASSFRSDTEAFF	TGTGCCAGTAGTTTCAGGTCAGACACTGAAGCTTTCTTT
TRBV11-3	TRBJ2-3	.	TRBD2	CASSFWRGEDTDTQYF	TGTGCCAGCAGCTTTTGGCGGGGGGAAGACACAGATACGCAGTATTTT
TRBV11-2	TRBJ1-1	.	TRBD1	CASSSRTGPAEAFF	TGTGCCAGCAGCTCTAGGACAGGGCCAGCCGAAGCTTTCTTT
TRBV5-1	TRBJ2-1	.	.	CASSVQIEHEQFF	TGCGCCAGCAGCGTACAGATCGAACATGAGCAGTTCTTC
TRBV5-1	TRBJ2-5	.	TRBD2	CASSSTTSGRETQYF	TGCGCCAGCAGCTCTACTACTAGCGGGAGGGAGACCCAGTACTTC
TRBV9	TRBJ2-3	.	TRBD2	CASSVSSLAGTPSITDTQYF	TGTGCCAGCAGCGTTTCCTCTCTAGCGGGGACACCCTCCATCACAGATACGCAGTATTTT
TRBV30	TRBJ2-2	.	.	CAWSVLEGDTGELFF	TGTGCCTGGAGTGTACTCGAGGGAGACACCGGGGAGCTGTTTTTT
TRBV30	TRBJ2-4	.	.	CAWSTGNLLAKNIQYF	TGTGCCTGGAGCACAGGTAACCTCCTAGCCAAAAACATTCAGTACTTC
TRBV18	TRBJ1-2	.	.	CASSPPRMGGMSLYGYTF	TGTGCCAGCTCACCCCCAAGGATGGGGGGTATGTCCCTTTATGGCTACACCTTC
TRBV9	TRBJ1-2	.	.	CASSGDSSNYGYTF	TGTGCCAGCAGCGGGGACTCCTCTAACTATGGCTACACCTTC
TRBV2	TRBJ1-1	.	.	CASTPLGGGLTEAFF	TGTGCCAGCACCCCTTTGGGAGGGGGGCTCACTGAAGCTTTCTTT
TRBV28	TRBJ1-2	.	.	CASRPSGTFFNYGYTF	TGTGCCAGCAGGCCGAGCGGGACATTCTTTAACTATGGCTACACCTTC
TRBV29-1	TRBJ2-3	.	TRBD1	CSVEDLPSRQGLTDTQYF	TGCAGCGTTGAAGATCTTCCCTCCAGACAGGGGCTGACAGATACGCAGTATTTT
TRBV2	TRBJ2-7	.	.	CASKRDYEQYF	TGTGCCAGCAAGAGAGACTACGAGCAGTACTTC
TRBV19	TRBJ2-3	.	TRBD2	CASNGGSGITDTQYF	TGTGCCAGCAACGGCGGTAGCGGGATCACAGATACGCAGTATTTT
TRBV18	TRBJ1-2	.	.	CASYRSPNYGYTF	TGTGCCAGCTACAGGAGCCCGAACTATGGCTACACCTTC
TRBV5-4	TRBJ2-5	.	.	CASSSTGAQETQYF	TGTGCCAGCAGCTCGACAGGAGCCCAAGAGACCCAGTACTTC
TRBV2	TRBJ2-7	.	TRBD2	CASTAGTSRYEQYF	TGTGCCAGCACTGCCGGGACTAGCCGCTACGAGCAGTACTTC
TRBV4-1	TRBJ2-7	.	.	CASSQGQVVTYEQYF	TGCGCCAGCAGCCAAGGTCAGGTTGTCACCTACGAGCAGTACTTC
TRBV7-9	TRBJ2-1	.	TRBD2	CASSSLKLAGGLNDEQFF	TGTGCCAGCAGCTCGTTGAAACTAGCGGGAGGGTTAAACGATGAGCAGTTCTTC
TRBV5-1	TRBJ2-7	.	.	CASSLANNGYEQYF	TGCGCCAGCAGCTTGGCCAACAATGGCTACGAGCAGTACTTC
TRBV4-2	TRBJ1-1	.	TRBD1	CASSQDRDRGRRYTEAFF	TGTGCCAGCAGCCAAGATAGGGACAGGGGGCGAAGGTATACTGAAGCTTTCTTT
TRBV18	TRBJ1-4	.	.	CASSPGEGVNEKLFF	TGTGCCAGCTCACCAGGAGAGGGGGTTAATGAAAAACTGTTTTTT
TRBV19	TRBJ2-7	.	TRBD2	CASSITSGYEQYF	TGTGCCAGTAGTATTACTAGCGGCTACGAGCAGTACTTC
TRBV19	TRBJ1-5	.	TRBD1	CASTRQGYQPQHF	TGTGCCAGTACCAGACAGGGCTATCAGCCCCAGCATTTT
TRBV23-1	TRBJ2-1	.	.	CASSQSYGCTYNEQFF	TGCGCCAGCAGTCAATCTTACGGGTGCACCTACAATGAGCAGTTCTTC
TRBV28	TRBJ2-7	.	TRBD2	CASPTAGEAGSTNYEQYF	TGTGCCAGCCCAACGGCGGGGGAGGCGGGAAGTACCAACTACGAGCAGTACTTC
TRBV5-1	TRBJ2-2	.	.	CASSLDSSGELFF	TGCGCCAGCAGCTTGGACAGCTCCGGGGAGCTGTTTTTT
TRBV6-5	TRBJ1-1	.	.	CASSYGGRETEAFF	TGTGCCAGCAGTTACGGGGGGCGGGAGACTGAAGCTTTCTTT
TRBV7-9	TRBJ2-7	.	.	CASSPDRTFAYEQYF	TGTGCCAGCAGCCCTGACAGGACGTTCGCCTACGAGCAGTACTTC
TRBV27	TRBJ1-1	.	.	CASSLSWGRGEAFF	TGTGCCAGCAGTTTATCCTGGGGGCGCGGTGAAGCTTTCTTT
TRBV7-9	TRBJ1-2	.	TRBD1	CASSRDSLRGYTF	TGTGCCAGCAGTCGGGACAGTCTTCGTGGCTACACCTTC
TRBV19	TRBJ2-5	.	.	CASSIGFREAQYF	TGTGCCAGTAGTATCGGTTTTCGCGAAGCCCAGTACTTC
TRBV29-1	TRBJ1-1	.	.	CSVESKYQGTEAFF	TGCAGCGTTGAGTCGAAGTATCAGGGTACTGAAGCTTTCTTT
TRBV15	TRBJ1-4	.	.	CATSRDLRGELFF	TGTGCCACCAGCAGAGATCTAAGGGGTGAACTGTTTTTT
TRBV7-9	TRBJ2-1	.	.	CASSEGGVSYNEQFF	TGTGCCAGCAGTGAAGGGGGAGTGTCCTACAATGAGCAGTTCTTC
TRBV7-8	TRBJ1-2	.	TRBD1	CASSLAGTGADYTF	TGTGCCAGCAGCTTAGCGGGGACAGGGGCTGACTACACCTTC
TRBV5-4	TRBJ1-4	.	.	CASSSRNEKLFF	TGTGCCAGCAGCTCCCGGAATGAAAAACTGTTTTTT
TRBV28	TRBJ1-2	.	TRBD1	CASGQDRGQYGYTF	TGTGCCAGCGGGCAGGACAGGGGACAATATGGCTACACCTTC
TRBV7-9	TRBJ2-1	.	TRBD1	CASSPWTGYNEQFF	TGTGCCAGCAGCCCCTGGACAGGCTACAATGAGCAGTTCTTC
TRBV19	TRBJ2-5	.	.	CASSIGLVKAGQETQYF	TGTGCCAGTAGTATAGGACTAGTCAAGGCGGGGCAAGAGACCCAGTACTTC
TRBV4-1	TRBJ2-1	.	TRBD2	CASSQKEPGLAGARSEQFF	TGCGCCAGCAGCCAAAAAGAGCCGGGACTAGCGGGAGCTAGAAGTGAGCAGTTCTTC
TRBV5-1	TRBJ2-1	.	.	CASSLEGARGVYNEQFF	TGCGCCAGCAGCCTGGAGGGGGCCAGAGGGGTCTACAATGAGCAGTTCTTC
TRBV5-5	TRBJ2-7	.	.	CASALRGLKPIPYEQYF	TGTGCCAGCGCCCTAAGGGGACTCAAGCCGATCCCCTACGAGCAGTACTTC
TRBV19	TRBJ1-2	once	TRBD1	CASSRTRGQASGGYTF	TGTGCCAGTAGCCGGACCCGGGGACAGGCATCCGGTGGCTACACCTTC
TRBV7-9	TRBJ2-1	.	.	CASSSFRGGPRPYNEQFF	TGTGCCAGCAGCTCTTTTAGGGGGGGGCCTAGACCCTACAATGAGCAGTTCTTC
TRBV27	TRBJ2-3	.	TRBD2	CASSLTSGGSPSTDTQYF	TGTGCCAGCAGTTTAACTAGCGGGGGGTCGCCTAGCACAGATACGCAGTATTTT
TRBV28	TRBJ2-7	.	.	CASSFVSGQLTYEQYF	TGTGCCAGCAGTTTCGTCTCTGGACAGTTAACCTACGAGCAGTACTTC
TRBV21-1	TRBJ2-3	.	.	CASSAKPSSGSTDTQYF	TGTGCCAGCAGCGCAAAACCTTCTAGCGGAAGCACAGATACGCAGTATTTT
TRBV7-3	TRBJ2-6	.	.	CASSQNQVSGANVLTF	TGTGCCAGCAGCCAAAACCAGGTCTCTGGGGCCAACGTCCTGACTTTC
TRBV18	TRBJ1-5	.	TRBD1	CASSPQVGQGVQPQHF	TGTGCCAGCTCACCACAAGTAGGACAGGGGGTCCAGCCCCAGCATTTT
TRBV20-1	TRBJ1-2	.	.	CSALSNYGYTF	TGCAGTGCCTTATCTAACTATGGCTACACCTTC
TRBV15	TRBJ2-1	few	TRBD2	CATSRGDSGSGKQFF	TGTGCCACCAGCAGAGGAGATAGCGGGAGCGGCAAGCAGTTCTTC
TRBV27	TRBJ2-3	.	.	CASSPGTQDTQYF	TGTGCCAGCAGCCCCGGGACACAAGATACGCAGTATTTT
TRBV6-6	TRBJ1-1	.	TRBD1	CASSWTGDEAFF	TGTGCCAGCAGTTGGACAGGCGACGAAGCTTTCTTT
TRBV4-1	TRBJ2-5	.	.	CASSPNIVRTGSKRTQYF	TGCGCCAGCAGCCCAAACATCGTCAGAACAGGGTCGAAAAGGACCCAGTACTTC
TRBV10-3	TRBJ2-5	few	TRBD2	CAISARSGGAQETQYF	TGTGCCATCAGTGCCCGTAGCGGGGGGGCTCAAGAGACCCAGTACTTC
TRBV30	TRBJ2-5	.	TRBD1	CAWSADRMKTQYF	TGTGCCTGGAGTGCGGACAGGATGAAGACCCAGTACTTC